These 7 T cell receptor beta chains originate from one sample sequenced in a study of technical replicates of blood from a handful of donors. Assay: immunoSEQ multiplex PCR; the TCRdb copy retains only in-frame clones and omits some. The repertoire includes approximately 76,000 clones, around 97% of them detected once, and less than 0.2% sits in the top ten. Sequenced: T cells isolated from PBMCs. Receptors were obtained from a human donor in good health.

CDR3 protein: CASSLGAVRDTQYF. CDR3 coding DNA: TGTGCCAGCAGCTTGGGAGCCGTCCGCGATACGCAGTATTTT. The chain carries TRBV5-4 and TRBJ2-3; D is ambiguous. Trimming removed 0 bases from V and 6 bases from J, with 11 bases in between. Germline V gives CDR1 SGHNT, CDR2 YYREEE (reference sequence). CDR3 size: 14 residues.

V gene TRBV7-8 combines with J gene TRBJ2-7; 8 bases fit TRBD2. The trim removed 1 base at V and 2 bases at J, leaving 4 bases unmatched. CDR1 and CDR2 (germline): SGHVS, FQNEAQ. The CDR3 spans 15 residues. The CDR3 here is CASSLGGGGPYEQYF. The CDR3 DNA follows: TGTGCCAGCAGCTTAGGCGGCGGGGGGCCCTACGAGCAGTACTTC.

This chain connects TRBV9 to TRBJ2-4; D might be TRBD2 (7 bases). The CDR3 totals 16 residues. V was trimmed by 0 bases and J by 1 base, leaving 11 bases between them. Germline lookup yields CDR1 SGDLS and CDR2 YYNGEE. CDR3 DNA: TGTGCCAGCAGCGTAGGGGGGGGCGTGGCCAAAAACATTCAGTACTTC. It is translated as CASSVGGGVAKNIQYF.

The rearrangement links TRBV27 to TRBJ1-1; D possibly corresponds to TRBD1 (5 bases). CDR3 length equals 15 residues. V was pared by 0 bases and J by 8 bases, with 16 bases between. Germline values: CDR1 MNHEY, CDR2 SMNVEV (reference sequence). Here the CDR3 DNA reads TGTGCCAGCAGTTTATCAGTCCTGTTGACAGCCGAAGCTTTCTTT. Protein product: CASSLSVLLTAEAFF.

This chain connects TRBV7-9 to TRBJ2-1; D is perhaps TRBD1 (5 bases). V was cut by 2 bases and J by 9 bases, with 17 bases left in between. CDR1 is SEHNR, CDR2 FQNEAQ, per germline (reference sequence). The CDR3 extends over 15 amino acids. For the CDR3, the DNA is TGTGCCAGCAGCTTACCTGGGCAGTATACAGGTGAGCAGTTCTTC. Translated, it gives CASSLPGQYTGEQFF.

The CDR3 nucleotides read TGTGCCAGCAGTTTAGGCCGGGGTCAGCCCCAGCATTTT. Its protein product is CASSLGRGQPQHF. The J gene is TRBJ1-5, the V gene TRBV28; D is undetermined. The germline gives CDR1 MDHEN, CDR2 SYDVKM. V lost 2 bases and J lost 6, with 8 bases in between. The CDR3 spans 13 residues.

The CDR3 is CASSWGGREKLFF. CDR3 sequence (DNA): TGTGCCAGCAGCTGGGGGGGCCGCGAAAAACTGTTTTTT. The chain links TRBV5-6 to TRBJ1-4, with D possibly TRBD1 on 6 matching bases. This CDR3 contains 13 residues. Germline values: CDR1 SGHDT, CDR2 YYEEEE. Trimming took off 3 bases at V and 8 bases at J, with 11 bases between the two ends.